A single sample is the source of the 14 T cell receptor beta chains below, sequenced in a study of T-cell reconstitution after alpha-beta-depleted transplantation in children. The TCRbeta library incorporated unique molecular identifiers. TCRdb redid the calling of the PCR reads with MiXCR, one entry per CDR3 protein. The sample carries some 280,000 distinct CDR3 sequences, more than 9% recorded once. The starting material was PBMCs from the stem cell graft donor, obtained from the stem cell graft. All receptors derive from a human donor who donated a stem cell graft to a child with SCID.

The gene calls are TRBV6-1 and TRBJ1-6; 10 nucleotides match TRBD1. The CDR3 is made up of 17 amino acids. The ends lost 7 bases at V and 10 bases at J; junction bases unmatched: 16. Germline V CDR1 and CDR2: MNHNS, SASEGT. The CDR3 spells CASTHLGAGTGASPLHF. For the CDR3, the DNA is TGTGCCAGCACCCACCTAGGGGCTGGGACAGGGGCCTCACCCCTCCACTTT.

In this sample, this clonotype turned up a few times. This rearrangement joins TRBV12-3 or TRBV12-4 to TRBJ1-2; D not resolved. The length of the CDR3 is 14 residues. Trimming shortened V by 5 bases and J by 4 bases, and 14 bases separated the two germline ends. Here the CDR3 reads CASSPPTPPYGYTF. The CDR3 DNA sequence: TGTGCCAGCAGTCCCCCGACTCCTCCCTATGGCTACACCTTC.

The table lists this clonotype with a few counts. The chain has TRBV15 and TRBJ2-7, with D perhaps matching TRBD1 (6 bases). Germline CDR1 reads LNHNV; CDR2 reads YYDKDF (reference sequence). There are 15 residues in the CDR3. V was trimmed by 0 bases and J by 5 bases, leaving 14 bases between them. CDR3 residues: CATSRDQGRSNEQYF. The CDR3 DNA reads as TGTGCCACCAGCAGAGACCAGGGGAGATCTAACGAGCAGTACTTC.

V and J are TRBV12-3 or TRBV12-4 and TRBJ1-2, with D perhaps matching TRBD1 (5 bases). V shed 7 bases and J shed 7 bases, with 25 bases lying between them. This CDR3 spans 16 amino acids. This CDR3 is CASTQGAYSFNVGYTF. CDR3 coding DNA: TGTGCCAGCACTCAAGGGGCCTACAGTTTCAATGTTGGCTACACCTTC.

This clonotype was detected only a few times. The chain links TRBV18 to TRBJ2-7, with 7 positions matching TRBD2. J lost 5 bases, V lost 3 bases, and 4 bases had no gene match. Germline loops: CDR1 KGHSH, CDR2 LQKENI. This CDR3 has 13 residues. CDR3 nucleotide sequence: TGTGCCAGCTCACCCCCTGGGGGGGACGAGCAGTACTTC. Translation: CASSPPGGDEQYF. Filled out from reference TRBV18 and TRBJ2-7, the complete variable domain reads NAGVMQNPRHLVRRRGQEARLRCSPMKGHSHVYWYRQLPEEGLKFMVYLQKENIIDESGMPKERFSAEFPKEGPSILRIQQVVRGDSAAYFCASSPPGGDEQYFGPGTRLTVT.

The chain uses TRBV9 and TRBJ1-3, with D possibly TRBD1 on 6 matching bases. V was trimmed by 4 bases and J by 1 base, leaving 12 bases between them. The length of the CDR3 is 15 residues. Germline-derived CDR1 and CDR2 are SGDLS and YYNGEE. CDR3 loop: CASSPYTGSGNTIYF. CDR3 nucleotide sequence: TGTGCCAGCAGCCCTTATACAGGGTCTGGAAACACCATATATTTT.

In its sample, this clonotype was seen a few times. The chain uses TRBV5-5 and TRBJ2-7; D assignment may be TRBD1 or TRBD2 (5 bases each). In germline, CDR1 is SGHKS, CDR2 YYEKEE (reference sequence). V lost 3 bases to trimming and J lost 0 bases, with 19 bases between them. The CDR3 sequence is 17 residues long. The CDR3: CASSWGAGTWSSYEQYF. CDR3 sequence (DNA): TGTGCCAGCAGCTGGGGTGCCGGGACGTGGAGCTCCTACGAGCAGTACTTC.

This clonotype was detected ten times or more. The chain is built from TRBV7-9 and TRBJ2-1; 10 bases are a match to TRBD1. The CDR3 loop spans 16 amino acids. Germline V lookup: CDR1 SEHNR, CDR2 FQNEAQ (reference sequence). After removal of 5 bases from V and 2 bases from J, the junction contained 6 bases not matched to a gene. The CDR3: CASSLGQGSTYNEQFF. CDR3 nucleotides: TGTGCCAGCAGCCTGGGACAGGGGTCCACCTACAATGAGCAGTTCTTC.

The chain employs TRBV7-6 and TRBJ1-4, with 8 bases lining up with TRBD1. The junction had 3 bases not matched to a gene; V was cut back by 2 bases and J by 7 bases. Germline CDR1 and CDR2: SGHVS and FNYEAQ. CDR3 size: 14 residues. CDR3 region: CASSLRGTGEKLFF. The CDR3, as DNA: TGTGCCAGCAGCTTAAGGGGGACAGGTGAAAAACTGTTTTTT.

The chain couples TRBV6-5 to TRBJ2-3; D remains unclear. Germline CDR1 and CDR2: MNHEY and SVGAGI. The CDR3 consists of 16 residues. V was trimmed by 2 bases and J by 1 base, leaving 13 bases between them. CDR3 region: CASSYLPDPGTDTQYF. The CDR3 bases are TGTGCCAGCAGTTACCTTCCAGACCCAGGCACAGATACGCAGTATTTT.

This rearrangement joins TRBV7-3 to TRBJ2-3, with 8 positions matching TRBD1. The CDR3 runs 13 residues. The germline CDR1 and CDR2 sequences are SGHTA and FQGTGA. Unmatched junction bases numbered 11, after V lost 4 bases and J lost 14 bases. Here the CDR3 reads CASSSYPDRAAYF. CDR3 DNA sequence: TGTGCCAGCAGCTCCTACCCGGACAGGGCGGCGTATTTT. The whole variable domain, filled in from reference TRBV7-3 and TRBJ2-3, reads GAGVSQTPSNKVTEKGKYVELRCDPISGHTALYWYRQSLGQGPEFLIYFQGTGAADDSGLPNDRFFAVRPEGSVSTLKIQRTERGDSAVYLCASSSYPDRAAYFGPGTRLTVL.

The chain combines TRBV20-1 with TRBJ1-1; 9 bases agree with TRBD1. Per the germline V gene, CDR1 is DFQATT and CDR2 is SNEGSKA (reference sequence). The CDR3 extends over 18 amino acids. J gave up 4 bases and V 1 base, and 16 bases lay outside the gene matches. The CDR3, as DNA: TGCAGTGCTAGAGCTGTTAAGTCCGGGACAGGGTGGGCCACTGAAGCTTTCTTT. Amino acids: CSARAVKSGTGWATEAFF.

The V and J genes are TRBV6-2 or TRBV6-3 and TRBJ1-1; D uncertain. Per the germline V gene, CDR1 is MNHEY and CDR2 is SVGEGT. The CDR3 sequence is 14 residues long. The germline V and J ends were trimmed by 6 bases and 5 bases, with 16 bases remaining between them. The CDR3 protein is CASSPSGRKTEAFF. Here the CDR3 DNA reads TGTGCCAGCAGCCCCAGTGGGAGGAAGACTGAAGCTTTCTTT.

This clonotype has ten or more counts. The CDR3 is CASSDRTYEQYF. In nucleotides, the CDR3 is TGTGCCAGCAGTGATAGGACCTACGAGCAGTACTTC. This rearrangement joins TRBV2 to TRBJ2-7; the D is unclear. V gave up 3 bases and J gave up 2 bases, with 5 bases separating them. From germline, CDR1 is SNHLY and CDR2 FYNNEI. The CDR3 is made up of 12 amino acids.